This T cell receptor beta chain is from a study of CD8 T cells in Susac syndrome. Regarding the study as a whole: The study recognized that the number of individuals in its TCR sequencing and HLA analysis was relatively small.

In the case of this clonotype: The antigen is unknown.

CD8+ and CD4+ T cells taken from blood had their TCR beta sequenced. Random hexamers primed reverse transcription of roughly 0.5 to 1 ug RNA. One entry per CDR3 protein results from TCRdb running MiXCR on the immunoSEQ multiplex PCR reads. This sample has hundreds of thousands of distinct CDR3 sequences; over 90% occur once, and the top ten carry 0.07% to 0.095%. This clonotype originated in a human donor with multiple sclerosis. The sample comprised CD4+ T cells from PBMCs.

CDR3 nucleotide sequence: TGTGCCAGCTCACAGGGAAGCGGGGCAGATACGCAGTATTTT. Protein sequence: CASSQGSGADTQYF. The rearrangement links TRBV18 to TRBJ2-3, with 7 bases fitting TRBD2. With V trimmed by 4 bases and J by 4 bases, 5 bases remained unmatched. The CDR3 extends over 14 amino acids. Germline V gene data show CDR1 as KGHSH and CDR2 as LQKENI.